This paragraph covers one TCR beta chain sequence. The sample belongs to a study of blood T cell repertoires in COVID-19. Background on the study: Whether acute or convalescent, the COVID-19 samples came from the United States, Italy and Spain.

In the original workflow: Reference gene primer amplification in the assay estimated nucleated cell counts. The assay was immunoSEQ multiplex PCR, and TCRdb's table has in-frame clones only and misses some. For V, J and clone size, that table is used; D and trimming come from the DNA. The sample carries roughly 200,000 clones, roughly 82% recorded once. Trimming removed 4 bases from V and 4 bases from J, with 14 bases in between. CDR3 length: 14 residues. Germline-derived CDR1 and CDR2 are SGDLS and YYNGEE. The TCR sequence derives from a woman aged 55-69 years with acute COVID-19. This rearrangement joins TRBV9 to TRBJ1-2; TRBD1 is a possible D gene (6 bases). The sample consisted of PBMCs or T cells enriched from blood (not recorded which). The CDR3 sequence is CASSTQGFGYGYTF. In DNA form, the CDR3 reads TGTGCCAGCAGCACACAGGGATTCGGCTATGGCTACACCTTC. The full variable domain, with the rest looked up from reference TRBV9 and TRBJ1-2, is DSGVTQTPKHLITATGQRVTLRCSPRSGDLSVYWYQQSLDQGLQFLIQYYNGEERAKGNILERFSAQQFPDLHSELNLSSLELGDSALYFCASSTQGFGYGYTFGSGTRLTVV.